Shown below are 5 T cell receptor beta chains from a single sample sequenced in a study of blood T cell repertoires in COVID-19. TCRdb keeps only in-frame clones here, not all; method: immunoSEQ multiplex PCR. The repertoire holds 80,000 or so clones, about 83% seen once, with approximately 8.7% in the top ten. The source material was peripheral blood. The receptors here all came from a human donor in a cohort sampled during active COVID-19.

The genes are TRBV28 and TRBJ2-1; 8 bases fit TRBD2. This CDR3 is built from 15 residues. Per germline, CDR1 MDHEN and CDR2 SYDVKM. After removal of 3 bases from V and 5 bases from J, the junction contained 6 bases not matched to a gene. CDR3 protein: CASSLGGRPDNEQFF. Here the CDR3 DNA reads TGTGCCAGCAGTTTGGGCGGGAGGCCCGACAATGAGCAGTTCTTC.

The chain links TRBV5-1 to TRBJ2-3; D may be TRBD1 (6 bases). The CDR3 has 15 residues. The germline V gene has CDR1 SGHRS and CDR2 YFSETQ. V was cut by 0 bases and J by 0 bases, with 8 bases left in between. CDR3 loop: CASSLDRVSTDTQYF. The CDR3 DNA is TGCGCCAGCAGCTTGGACAGGGTTAGCACAGATACGCAGTATTTT.

The chain couples TRBV25-1 to TRBJ1-5; D remains unclear. The CDR3 covers 18 residues. V was trimmed by 6 bases and J by 2 bases, leaving 23 bases between them. Germline assignment: CDR1 MGHDK and CDR2 SYGVNS. This chain's CDR3 is CASRNDPPGERGNQPQHF. In DNA form, the CDR3 reads TGTGCCAGCAGAAATGATCCCCCCGGGGAAAGGGGCAATCAGCCCCAGCATTTT.

The chain couples TRBV20-1 to TRBJ1-5; D possibly corresponds to TRBD1 (6 bases). CDR3 size: 15 residues. Trimming left V 3 bases short and J 0 bases short, with 12 bases between. Germline V gene data show CDR1 as DFQATT and CDR2 as SNEGSKA (reference sequence). CDR3 sequence: CSASRTEYSNQPQHF. In DNA, the CDR3 is TGCAGTGCTAGTAGGACAGAGTATAGCAATCAGCCCCAGCATTTT.

This chain connects TRBV18 to TRBJ1-3; no reliable D call. CDR3 size: 14 residues. CDR1 is KGHSH, CDR2 LQKENI, per germline. V lost 1 base and J lost 3, with 7 bases in between. This chain's CDR3 is CASSPQEIGNTIYF. For the CDR3, the DNA is TGTGCCAGCTCACCACAGGAGATTGGAAACACCATATATTTT.